This is a list of T cell receptor beta chains from one sample in a study of T cells in Graves' hyperthyroidism and ophthalmopathy. TCRdb recomputed calls from the multiplex PCR reads with MiXCR, one row per CDR3 protein. The table includes a few hundred thousand distinct CDR3 sequences, 15% to 19% detected once. Specimen: blood. The receptor set was obtained from a woman aged 25 to 45 with Graves' hyperthyroidism. The CDR3 runs from the conserved cysteine through the conserved F or W. A D gene is named only where the DNA matches it firmly. Clone size is not always given. Where it is, it says once, few, many or a class for expanded clones.

j_call v_call d_call clone_size cdr3_nt cdr3_aa
TRBJ1-4 TRBV29-1 TRBD1 - TGCAGCGTCGCGTCGGGACAGGGTAATGAAAAACTGTTTTTT CSVASGQGNEKLFF
TRBJ1-2 TRBV30 - many TGTGCCTGTTCCGGGGAGGCCGATGGCTACACCTTC CACSGEADGYTF
TRBJ1-5 TRBV10-3 TRBD1 few TGTGCCATCAGTGAGAGGACAGGGGGCCATCAGCCCCAGCATTTT CAISERTGGHQPQHF
TRBJ1-1 TRBV6-1 - many TGTGCCAGCAGTGATGTTGGGGCGTATGCTTTCTTT CASSDVGAYAFF
TRBJ2-3 TRBV3-1 TRBD1 many TGTGCCAGCAGCCAACCGGACAGGGCCACAGATACGCAGTATTTT CASSQPDRATDTQYF
TRBJ2-2 TRBV5-1 TRBD2 few TGCGCCAGCAGCAGGGGACTAGCCGGCGGGGAGCTGTTTTTT CASSRGLAGGELFF
TRBJ2-5 TRBV11-3 - many TGTGCCAGCAGCGAGCATTATGGTGGGACAGAGACCCAGTACTTC CASSEHYGGTETQYF
TRBJ1-1 TRBV30 - many TGTGCCTGGAGTGTACCGCGTAGGAACACTGAAGCTTTCTTT CAWSVPRRNTEAFF
TRBJ2-1 TRBV28 TRBD2 many TGTGCCAGCCACCCCGCGGGAGTACTTAATGAGCAGTTCTTC CASHPAGVLNEQFF
TRBJ2-1 TRBV10-2 TRBD1 - TGCGCCAGCAGGACAGAGACAGGGGGCTACAATGAGCAGTTCTTC CASRTETGGYNEQFF
TRBJ1-2 TRBV4-2 - - TGTGCCAGCAGCCAAGTGGACTATGGCTACACCTTC CASSQVDYGYTF
TRBJ2-1 TRBV7-2 TRBD2 many TGTGCCAGCAGAACGACTAGCGGGGTAGGCAATGAGCAGTTCTTC CASRTTSGVGNEQFF
TRBJ2-7 TRBV27 TRBD1 - TGTGCCAGCAGTTTTCGTACAGGGGGCACCTACGAGCAGTACTTC CASSFRTGGTYEQYF
TRBJ2-1 TRBV20-1 - many TGCAGTGCTAGCGGCTACAATGAGCAGTTCTTC CSASGYNEQFF
TRBJ1-2 TRBV4-1 - - TGCGCCAGCAGCCAACACGACGGGCTGACTAACTATGGCTACACCTTC CASSQHDGLTNYGYTF
TRBJ2-7 TRBV4-2 TRBD2 few TGTGCCAGCAGCCAAGAGGTCGGGGTAGCGGGATTTTTGTTGGAGCAGTACTTC CASSQEVGVAGFLLEQYF
TRBJ2-1 TRBV4-3 - - TGCGCCAGCAGCCAAGAGTACGGCGGGATCAATGAGCAGTTCTTC CASSQEYGGINEQFF
TRBJ1-1 TRBV6-1 - - TGTGCCAGCAGTGGCATCCTGGGGGAAGCTTTCTTT CASSGILGEAFF
TRBJ2-3 TRBV3-1 TRBD2 many TGTGCCAGCAGCCAAGTACTGGCGGGAGGAACAGATACGCAGTATTTT CASSQVLAGGTDTQYF
TRBJ2-3 TRBV7-3 TRBD2 few TGTGCCAGCAGCTTAAATGCGGGGGCGCAGTATTTT CASSLNAGAQYF
TRBJ2-7 TRBV6-5 TRBD2 few TGTGCCAGCAGTTACGTGGGCGGGAGGGAATACGAGCAGTACTTC CASSYVGGREYEQYF
TRBJ1-6 TRBV9 - - TGTGCCAGCAGTCCGGGGTTCAGGATTAATTCACCCCTCCACTTT CASSPGFRINSPLHF
TRBJ2-3 TRBV11-3 TRBD2 many TGTGCCAGCAGCACCGGACTAGCGGGAGGATCAGATACGCAGTATTTT CASSTGLAGGSDTQYF
TRBJ2-7 TRBV20-1 - many TGCAGTGCCGCAGGGGGAGGCCGGGACGAGCAGTACTTC CSAAGGGRDEQYF
TRBJ2-2 TRBV11-3 TRBD2 - TGTGCCAGTAAGCTGGAAGCGGGGGACACCGGGGAGCTGTTTTTT CASKLEAGDTGELFF
TRBJ1-1 TRBV3-1 - many TGTGCCAGCAGCCAACAAGGACAGAACACTGAAGCTTTCTTT CASSQQGQNTEAFF
TRBJ2-1 TRBV11-2 TRBD2 many TGTGCCAGCAGCTTAGGAGCTAGCGGGAGCTGGGACAATGAGCAGTTCTTC CASSLGASGSWDNEQFF
TRBJ2-1 TRBV12-3/TRBV12-4 TRBD2 many TGTGCCAGCAGTCTACGGACTAGCGGGAGATACAATGAGCAGTTCTTC CASSLRTSGRYNEQFF
TRBJ2-2 TRBV20-1 - few TGCAGTGCGTTACAAGCGGAACTCACCGGGGAGCTGTTTTTT CSALQAELTGELFF
TRBJ2-1 TRBV3-1 TRBD2 few TGTGCCAGCAGCCAGACTAGCGCTGATGAGCAGTTCTTC CASSQTSADEQFF
TRBJ2-7 TRBV28 TRBD2 many TGTGCCAGTCAACGACTAGCGGGCCCCTACGAGCAGTACTTC CASQRLAGPYEQYF
TRBJ2-1 TRBV3-1 - many TGTGCCAGCAGCCAAGATGTCCAGCGGGCTGGCAATGAGCAGTTCTTC CASSQDVQRAGNEQFF
TRBJ1-3 TRBV30 - many TGTGCCTGGAGTTGGGGACTCTCTGGAAACACCATATATTTT CAWSWGLSGNTIYF
TRBJ2-5 TRBV2 TRBD2 many TGTGCCAGCAGCCCCCTAGCGGGGCCCTCGGCCCAGTACTTC CASSPLAGPSAQYF
TRBJ2-2 TRBV12-3/TRBV12-4 - - TGTGCCAGCAGTTGGGGGTCCGGGGAGCTGTTTTTT CASSWGSGELFF
TRBJ2-2 TRBV19 - few TGTGCCAGTAGTGGCAGGCTCCCGACCGGGGAGCTGTTTTTT CASSGRLPTGELFF
TRBJ2-1 TRBV6-2/TRBV6-3 TRBD2 many TGTGCCAGCAGTCTAGCCGGGACTAGCAGATACAATGAGCAGTTCTTC CASSLAGTSRYNEQFF
TRBJ1-1 TRBV24-1 - many TGTGCCACCAGTGATAGATCTGAAGCTTTCTTT CATSDRSEAFF
TRBJ2-5 TRBV7-2 - many TGTGCCAGCAGCTTGCGACTCCCCGGGACCCAGTACTTC CASSLRLPGTQYF
TRBJ2-3 TRBV4-1 - few TGCGCCAGCAGCCAAAGCAGGGGGGTTACAGATACGCAGTATTTT CASSQSRGVTDTQYF
TRBJ2-1 TRBV10-3 - many TGTGCCTTACACCGGGGCCTAGCCAATGAGCAGTTCTTC CALHRGLANEQFF
TRBJ2-2 TRBV25-1 TRBD2 - TGTGCCAGCAGTGAAACTAGCGGGAGGACTCTGACCGGGGAGCTGTTTTTT CASSETSGRTLTGELFF
TRBJ1-2 TRBV6-1 - many TGTGCCAGCAGTCCAACAAGTAACTATGGCTACACCTTC CASSPTSNYGYTF
TRBJ2-1 TRBV24-1 - few TGTGCCACCAGCGGCGAGCGCAATGAGCAGTTCTTC CATSGERNEQFF
TRBJ2-7 TRBV10-3 TRBD2 few TGTGCCATCAGTCCGGGGGGCGAGCAGTACTTC CAISPGGEQYF
TRBJ2-1 TRBV19 - - TGTGCCAGTAGTATACAGAAGAAGAGAAACTCCTACAATGAGCAGTTCTTC CASSIQKKRNSYNEQFF
TRBJ2-1 TRBV13 TRBD2 few TGTGCCAGCAGCTGGATGACTAGCAGCAATGAGCAGTTCTTC CASSWMTSSNEQFF
TRBJ1-6 TRBV30 - few TGTGCCTGGACGACGTCAGCTGGATCACCCCTCCACTTT CAWTTSAGSPLHF
TRBJ2-7 TRBV20-1 TRBD2 - TGCAGTGCTAATCCCCTAGCGGGAGTACAGTACGAGCAGTACTTC CSANPLAGVQYEQYF
TRBJ2-7 TRBV28 - many TGTGCCAGCAGTCCCGGTAGGGGCCGACCCTACGAGCAGTACTTC CASSPGRGRPYEQYF
TRBJ2-7 TRBV11-2 TRBD1 many TGTGCCAGCAGCTTATCAGGGGGCTCCTACGAGCAGTACTTC CASSLSGGSYEQYF
TRBJ1-6 TRBV4-2 - few TGTGCCAGCAGCCAAGATTGGAATTCACCCCTCCACTTT CASSQDWNSPLHF